The 16 T cell receptor beta chains listed next were all sequenced from one sample in a study of control samples from healthy donors and cancer patients. TCRdb's table, derived via immunoSEQ multiplex PCR, lists solely in-frame clones and lacks some. This table holds about 120,000 clones, 80% to 90% found once. Sequenced input: blood. These receptors all come from a man aged 25-45 years in good health.

V is TRBV28 and J is TRBJ1-5; tentatively, D is TRBD1 (6 bases). The CDR3 spans 12 residues. Trimming shortened V by 3 bases and J by 10 bases, and 10 bases separated the two germline ends. Per the germline V gene, CDR1 is MDHEN and CDR2 is SYDVKM. Written as DNA, the CDR3 is TGTGCCAGCAGTTTCATGGACAGCCCCCAGCATTTT. Its translation is CASSFMDSPQHF.

In this sample, this clone turned up a few times. The rearrangement joins TRBV19 to TRBJ1-1; weak D call: TRBD1 (6 bases). Looked up from germline, CDR1 is LNHDA and CDR2 is SQIVND (reference sequence). V was cut by 5 bases and J by 0 bases, with 13 bases left in between. CDR3 size: 15 residues. CDR3 in DNA: TGTGCCAGTAGTCTCGCAGGGGACATGAACACTGAAGCTTTCTTT. Translated, it gives CASSLAGDMNTEAFF.

The rearrangement uses TRBV3-1 (or the pseudogene TRBV3-2) and TRBJ2-7, with D possibly being TRBD1 (5 bases). This CDR3 is built from 15 residues. The germline V gene has CDR1 LGHDT and CDR2 YNNKEL (reference sequence). V lost 0 bases and J lost 0, with 9 bases in between. The CDR3 region has the DNA TGTGCCAGCAGCCAAGAGGGGCGGTTCTCCTACGAGCAGTACTTC. It encodes CASSQEGRFSYEQYF.

The chain joins TRBV30 to TRBJ1-5; D remains unclear. Germline V gene lookup returns CDR1 GTSNPN and CDR2 SVGIG (reference sequence). The CDR3 consists of 15 residues. V was shortened by 2 bases and J by 7 bases, with 18 bases between the two germline ends. The CDR3 loop reads CAWSLWGGLLQPQHF. CDR3 nucleotide sequence: TGTGCCTGGAGTCTGTGGGGAGGGCTTTTACAGCCCCAGCATTTT. The variable domain in full, with the rest retrieved from reference TRBV30 and TRBJ1-5, is SQTIHQWPATLVQPVGSPLSLECTVEGTSNPNLYWYRQAAGRGLQLLFYSVGIGQISSEVPQNLSASRPQDRQFILSSKKLLLSDSGFYLCAWSLWGGLLQPQHFGDGTRLSIL.

CDR3 in amino acids: CASSLDGDIAYGYTF. In nucleotides, the CDR3 is TGCGCCAGCAGCTTGGACGGGGACATCGCCTATGGCTACACCTTC. V and J are TRBV5-1 and TRBJ1-2, with a weak D call TRBD1 (6 bases). Germline V gene lookup returns CDR1 SGHRS and CDR2 YFSETQ. V lost 0 bases and J 4 bases, leaving 13 bases between the germline ends. This CDR3 has 15 amino acids. Based on the CDR3 plus reference TRBV5-1 and TRBJ1-2, the full variable domain is KAGVTQTPRYLIKTRGQQVTLSCSPISGHRSVSWYQQTPGQGLQFLFEYFSETQRNKGNFPGRFSGRQFSNSRSEMNVSTLELGDSALYLCASSLDGDIAYGYTFGSGTRLTVV.

The chain uses TRBV7-2 and TRBJ2-7, with 7 bases matching TRBD1. The V segment lost 1 base and the J segment 1 base; nucleotides outside the gene matches: 4. The CDR3 sequence is 15 residues long. Germline CDR1 and CDR2: SGHTA and FQGNSA. CDR3 loop: CASSLGQGVSYEQYV. DNA of the CDR3: TGTGCCAGCAGCTTAGGCCAGGGGGTTTCCTACGAGCAGTACGTC.

CDR3: CASSQVEGPQETQYF. In DNA, the CDR3 is TGTGCCAGCAGCCAAGTGGAAGGGCCCCAAGAGACCCAGTACTTC. This rearrangement joins TRBV14 to TRBJ2-5; no reliable D call. Trimming removed 1 base from V and 1 base from J, with 10 bases in between. This CDR3 is 15 amino acids long. Germline V gene data show CDR1 as SGHDN and CDR2 as FVKESK. Together with reference TRBV14 and TRBJ2-5, the CDR3 gives the full variable domain: EAGVTQFPSHSVIEKGQTVTLRCDPISGHDNLYWYRRVMGKEIKFLLHFVKESKQDESGMPNNRFLAERTGGTYSTLKVQPAELEDSGVYFCASSQVEGPQETQYFGPGTRLLVL.

The CDR3 loop is CASSGAGAAGGKNIQYF. Here the CDR3 DNA reads TGTGCCAGCAGCGGGGCGGGCGCAGCGGGGGGCAAAAACATTCAGTACTTC. The V and J genes are TRBV9 and TRBJ2-4; 9 bases are a match to TRBD2. V shed 3 bases and J 3 bases; nucleotides not matched to a gene: 10. This CDR3 comprises 17 residues. The germline V gene encodes CDR1 SGDLS and CDR2 YYNGEE.

This chain links TRBV5-1 with TRBJ1-2; 10 bases match TRBD1. The germline V gene has CDR1 SGHRS and CDR2 YFSETQ. This CDR3 spans 15 amino acids. The ends lost 5 bases at V and 5 bases at J; junction bases unmatched: 9. CDR3 nucleotide sequence: TGCGCCAGCAGGCAAGACAGGGGGCGTGGGTATGGCTACACCTTC. It is translated as CASRQDRGRGYGYTF. Filled out from reference TRBV5-1 and TRBJ1-2, the complete variable domain reads KAGVTQTPRYLIKTRGQQVTLSCSPISGHRSVSWYQQTPGQGLQFLFEYFSETQRNKGNFPGRFSGRQFSNSRSEMNVSTLELGDSALYLCASRQDRGRGYGYTFGSGTRLTVV.

The CDR3 loop reads CASSGQVPLQSNYGYTF. Here the CDR3 DNA reads TGTGCCAGCAGTGGACAGGTGCCTCTACAATCTAACTATGGCTACACCTTC. This chain links TRBV6-1 with TRBJ1-2; D possibly corresponds to TRBD1 (6 bases). V shed 4 bases and J shed 0 bases, with 18 bases lying between them. The CDR3 consists of 17 residues. Looked up from germline, CDR1 is MNHNS and CDR2 is SASEGT.

The genes are TRBV4-1 and TRBJ1-1, with 7 bases identical to TRBD1. The trim removed 1 base at V and 1 base at J, leaving 9 bases unmatched. This CDR3 comprises 17 residues. The germline gives CDR1 MGHRA, CDR2 YSYEKL. The chain's CDR3 is CASSQVQGQPGNTEAFF. As DNA, the CDR3 is TGCGCCAGCAGCCAAGTCCAGGGACAGCCCGGGAACACTGAAGCTTTCTTT.

Here the CDR3 reads CASSSGTSSEAFF. Written as DNA, the CDR3 is TGTGCCAGCAGTTCCGGGACCTCCTCTGAAGCTTTCTTT. The chain links TRBV12-3 or TRBV12-4 to TRBJ1-1, with a tentative D call TRBD1 (5 bases). CDR3 size: 13 residues. Trimming pared 4 bases from V and 6 bases from J, leaving 12 bases between.

This clone was found once. The chain couples TRBV9 to TRBJ1-2, with D maybe TRBD1 (6 bases). CDR3 size: 15 residues. The V and J ends lost 4 bases and 6 bases respectively, with 19 bases between them. The V gene's germline CDR1 is SGDLS and CDR2 YYNGEE. CDR3 DNA sequence: TGTGCCAGCAGCACCCAAGGAAACAGGGTCGATGGCTACACCTTC. Amino acids: CASSTQGNRVDGYTF.

The V call is TRBV12-3 or TRBV12-4, the J call TRBJ2-3, with unresolved D. The V end lost 5 bases, the J end lost 0 bases, and 3 bases lay between the germline ends. The CDR3 sequence is 12 residues long. This CDR3 reads CASSTSTDTQYF. The CDR3 bases are TGTGCCAGCAGTACCAGCACAGATACGCAGTATTTT.

V and J are TRBV3-1 (or the pseudogene TRBV3-2) and TRBJ1-5; 8 bases map to TRBD1. The CDR3 loop spans 15 amino acids. Per the germline V gene, CDR1 is LGHDT and CDR2 is YNNKEL (reference sequence). With V trimmed by 1 base and J by 6 bases, 5 bases remained unmatched. The CDR3 DNA is TGTGCCAGCAGCCAAGCACAGGGGGTGGGTCAGCCCCAGCATTTT. Amino acid sequence: CASSQAQGVGQPQHF.

The rearrangement uses TRBV3-1 (or the pseudogene TRBV3-2) and TRBJ2-5; D may be TRBD1 or TRBD2 (5 bases each). The CDR3 runs to 16 residues. V was shortened by 0 bases and J by 4 bases, with 15 bases between the two germline ends. Germline V gives CDR1 LGHDT, CDR2 YNNKEL (reference sequence). The CDR3: CASSQDWGMQGETQYF. CDR3 in DNA: TGTGCCAGCAGCCAAGATTGGGGGATGCAAGGAGAGACCCAGTACTTC.